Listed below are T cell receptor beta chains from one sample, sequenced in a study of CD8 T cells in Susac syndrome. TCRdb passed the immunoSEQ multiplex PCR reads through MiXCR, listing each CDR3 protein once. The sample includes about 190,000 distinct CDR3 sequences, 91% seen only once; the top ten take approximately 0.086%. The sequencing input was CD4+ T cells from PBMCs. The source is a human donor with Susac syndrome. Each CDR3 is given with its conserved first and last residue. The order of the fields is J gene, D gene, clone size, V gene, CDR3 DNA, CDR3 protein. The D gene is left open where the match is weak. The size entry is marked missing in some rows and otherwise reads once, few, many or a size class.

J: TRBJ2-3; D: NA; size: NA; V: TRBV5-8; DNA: TGTGCCAGCGCCGGGCGATATACAGATACGCAGTATTTT; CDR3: CASAGRYTDTQYF
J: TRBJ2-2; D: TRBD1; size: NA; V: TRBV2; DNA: TGTGCCAGCAGCATCACCGGGACAGCGAACACCGGGGAGCTGTTTTTT; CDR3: CASSITGTANTGELFF
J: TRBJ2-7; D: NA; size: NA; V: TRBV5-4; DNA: TGTGCCAGCAGCTGGACCCAGGGCAACGAGCAGTACTTC; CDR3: CASSWTQGNEQYF
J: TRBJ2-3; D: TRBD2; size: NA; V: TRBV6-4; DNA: TGTGCCAGCAGTGACCGTGGACTAGCGGGGGACGAGGGTACGCAGTATTTT; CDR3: CASSDRGLAGDEGTQYF
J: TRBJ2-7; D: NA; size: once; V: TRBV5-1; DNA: TGCGCCAGCAGCTTGGCCTTCGGCGGGGAAGGTCGCGAGCAGTACTTC; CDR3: CASSLAFGGEGREQYF
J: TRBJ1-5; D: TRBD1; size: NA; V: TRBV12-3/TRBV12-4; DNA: TGTGCCAGCAGTTTAGGGACAGGGAGAAGGATAAGCAATCAGCCCCAGCATTTT; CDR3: CASSLGTGRRISNQPQHF
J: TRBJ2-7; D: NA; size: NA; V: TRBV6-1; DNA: TGTGCCAGCAGCCATGATCATCTCCAAAGCTCCTACGAGCAGTACTTC; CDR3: CASSHDHLQSSYEQYF
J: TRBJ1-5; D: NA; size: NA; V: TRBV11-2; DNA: TGTGCCAGCAGCCAAACGGGGGACCAGCCCCAGCATTTT; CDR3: CASSQTGDQPQHF
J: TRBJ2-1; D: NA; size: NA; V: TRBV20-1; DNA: TGCAGTGCTAGACACACGGACTACTACAATGAGCAGTTCTTC; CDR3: CSARHTDYYNEQFF
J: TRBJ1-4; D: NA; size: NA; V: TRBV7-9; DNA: TGTGCCAGCAGCTTACGGGGGGCCGGGAATGAAAAACTGTTTTTT; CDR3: CASSLRGAGNEKLFF
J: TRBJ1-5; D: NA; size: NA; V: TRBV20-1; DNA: TGCAGTGCTGTTAGAGGGGGAAGGAATCAGCCCCAGCATTTT; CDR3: CSAVRGGRNQPQHF
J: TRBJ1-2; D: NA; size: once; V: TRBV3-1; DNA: TGTGCCAGCAGCCAAGACGCAGGGTCCTATGGCTACACCTTC; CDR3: CASSQDAGSYGYTF
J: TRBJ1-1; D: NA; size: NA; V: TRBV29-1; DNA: TGCAGCGTTCAGGACACTGAAGCTTTCTTT; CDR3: CSVQDTEAFF
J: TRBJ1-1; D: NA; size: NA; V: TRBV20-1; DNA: TGCAGTGCTGAATCCGACGCCCGGGGAACTGAAGCTTTCTTT; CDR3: CSAESDARGTEAFF
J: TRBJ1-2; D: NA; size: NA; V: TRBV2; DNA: TGTGCCAGCAGTGAAGGGCTTCGACTAGCTAACTATGGCTACACCTTC; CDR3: CASSEGLRLANYGYTF
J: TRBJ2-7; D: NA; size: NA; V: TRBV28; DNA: TGTGCCAGCAGTACGACGGACAGACCAGAACTCTTC; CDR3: CASSTTDRPELF
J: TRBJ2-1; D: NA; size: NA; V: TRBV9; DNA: TGTGCCAGCAGCGTAAGATTAGCATCGGACAATGAGCAGTTCTTC; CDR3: CASSVRLASDNEQFF